Listed below are T cell receptor beta chains from one sample, sequenced in a study of cytomegalovirus exposure and HLA in healthy donors. The method was immunoSEQ multiplex PCR; TCRdb's version includes in-frame clones alone and lacks a portion of them. This sample yields approximately 300,000 clones, of which 70% to 90% are seen a single time; around 0.8% belongs to the top ten. The material sequenced was PBMCs. These receptors all come from a woman aged 18-29 years in good health and CMV-seronegative. Both conserved end residues are part of each CDR3. The D gene is left open where the match is weak. Not all rows give a size; the values are once, few, many and, for expanded clones, a class.

abundance: NA
v_gene: TRBV18
d_gene: NA
j_gene: TRBJ1-1
CDR3nt: TGTGCCAGCTCACCGCGATCGGAGGGTGAAGCTTTCTTT
CDR3aa: CASSPRSEGEAFF

abundance: NA
v_gene: TRBV28
d_gene: NA
j_gene: TRBJ1-3
CDR3nt: TGTGCCAGCAGTTTATATAACAGGGAAAACACCATATATTTT
CDR3aa: CASSLYNRENTIYF

abundance: once
v_gene: TRBV11-2
d_gene: NA
j_gene: TRBJ2-2
CDR3nt: TGTGCCAGCAGCTCTGCTTTGGAGGGCTACGGCACCGGGGAGCTGTTTTTT
CDR3aa: CASSSALEGYGTGELFF

abundance: NA
v_gene: TRBV7-9
d_gene: TRBD1
j_gene: TRBJ1-2
CDR3nt: TGTGCCAGCAGCGGGACAGGGCCCGGCGGCTACACCTTC
CDR3aa: CASSGTGPGGYTF

abundance: NA
v_gene: TRBV4-3
d_gene: NA
j_gene: TRBJ1-1
CDR3nt: TGCGCCAGCAGCCAAGATAGGAGGGGCGCGAGGAACACTGAAGCTTTCTTT
CDR3aa: CASSQDRRGARNTEAFF

abundance: NA
v_gene: TRBV5-1
d_gene: TRBD2
j_gene: TRBJ2-1
CDR3nt: TGCGCCAGCAGCTTGGTGGACGGGAGGAACACAAGGGAGCAGTTCTTC
CDR3aa: CASSLVDGRNTREQFF

abundance: NA
v_gene: TRBV2
d_gene: NA
j_gene: TRBJ2-2
CDR3nt: TGTGCCAGCAGTAATACCGAGGGAACCGGGGAGCTGTTTTTT
CDR3aa: CASSNTEGTGELFF

abundance: NA
v_gene: TRBV4-2
d_gene: NA
j_gene: TRBJ2-1
CDR3nt: TGTGCCAGCAGCCAAGAGATTCTGGACACCTACAATGAGCAGTTCTTC
CDR3aa: CASSQEILDTYNEQFF

abundance: NA
v_gene: TRBV2
d_gene: NA
j_gene: TRBJ2-1
CDR3nt: TGTGCCAGCAGTGAAGCGCGTAGCGGAGGGTACAATGAGCAGTTCTTC
CDR3aa: CASSEARSGGYNEQFF

abundance: NA
v_gene: TRBV19
d_gene: NA
j_gene: TRBJ1-2
CDR3nt: TGTGCCAGTAGTATTGGGCTCTTTAACTATGGCTACACCTTC
CDR3aa: CASSIGLFNYGYTF

abundance: NA
v_gene: TRBV9
d_gene: TRBD2
j_gene: TRBJ2-1
CDR3nt: TGTGCCAGCAGCGGGAGGACTAGCGGCTATTACAATGAGCAGTTCTTC
CDR3aa: CASSGRTSGYYNEQFF

abundance: NA
v_gene: TRBV29-1
d_gene: NA
j_gene: TRBJ2-1
CDR3nt: TGCAGCGTTGAGGAGGGAGGGGGCAATGAGCAGTTCTTC
CDR3aa: CSVEEGGGNEQFF

abundance: NA
v_gene: TRBV15
d_gene: NA
j_gene: TRBJ2-3
CDR3nt: TGTGCCACCGCCGTAACGACGGGAACCACAGATACGCAGTATTTT
CDR3aa: CATAVTTGTTDTQYF

abundance: NA
v_gene: TRBV28
d_gene: TRBD2
j_gene: TRBJ2-3
CDR3nt: TGTGCCAGCCGTCGACTAGCGGGAGGAGATACGCAGTATTTT
CDR3aa: CASRRLAGGDTQYF

abundance: NA
v_gene: TRBV11-2
d_gene: NA
j_gene: TRBJ1-2
CDR3nt: TGTGCCAGCGTAGGGGAGGGAGAGGATGGCTACACCTTC
CDR3aa: CASVGEGEDGYTF

abundance: NA
v_gene: TRBV20-1
d_gene: NA
j_gene: TRBJ2-3
CDR3nt: TGCAGTGCTAGAGATCAAGATACGCAGTATTTT
CDR3aa: CSARDQDTQYF

abundance: NA
v_gene: TRBV6-5
d_gene: NA
j_gene: TRBJ2-7
CDR3nt: TGTGCCAGCAGTTACGGCAACCCTTCCGCCTACGAGCAGTACTTC
CDR3aa: CASSYGNPSAYEQYF

abundance: NA
v_gene: TRBV5-1
d_gene: NA
j_gene: TRBJ2-1
CDR3nt: TGCGCCAGCAGCTTGTTCGGGGAGAGAGGTGAGCAGTTCTTC
CDR3aa: CASSLFGERGEQFF

abundance: NA
v_gene: TRBV6-5
d_gene: TRBD1
j_gene: TRBJ1-2
CDR3nt: TGTGCCACCAAATTACAGGGGAACAACTATGGCTACACCTTC
CDR3aa: CATKLQGNNYGYTF

abundance: NA
v_gene: TRBV19
d_gene: NA
j_gene: TRBJ2-1
CDR3nt: TGTGCCAGTAGTATCCACCTACTAGGGAATGAGCAGTTCTTC
CDR3aa: CASSIHLLGNEQFF

abundance: once
v_gene: TRBV7-9
d_gene: NA
j_gene: TRBJ2-3
CDR3nt: TGTGCCAGCAGCTTAGGAGGGCCCACAGATACGCAGTATTTT
CDR3aa: CASSLGGPTDTQYF

abundance: NA
v_gene: TRBV2
d_gene: TRBD2
j_gene: TRBJ2-3
CDR3nt: TGTGCCAGCAGGTCTAGCGGATTCACAGATACGCAGTATTTT
CDR3aa: CASRSSGFTDTQYF

abundance: NA
v_gene: TRBV5-4
d_gene: TRBD2
j_gene: TRBJ2-1
CDR3nt: TGTGCCAGCAGCTTGGGACTAGCGGGAGGGGATGAGCAGTTCTTC
CDR3aa: CASSLGLAGGDEQFF

abundance: NA
v_gene: TRBV5-1
d_gene: NA
j_gene: TRBJ2-1
CDR3nt: TGCGCCAGTACCGGGACACCCAATGAGCAGTTCTTC
CDR3aa: CASTGTPNEQFF

abundance: NA
v_gene: TRBV28
d_gene: TRBD1
j_gene: TRBJ1-1
CDR3nt: TGTGCCAGCAAGACAGGGATTATCTCTGAAGCTTTCTTT
CDR3aa: CASKTGIISEAFF

abundance: NA
v_gene: TRBV6-5
d_gene: NA
j_gene: TRBJ1-1
CDR3nt: TGTGCCAGCAGTCAGGGGCGCTCAAACACTGAAGCTTTCTTT
CDR3aa: CASSQGRSNTEAFF

abundance: NA
v_gene: TRBV5-1
d_gene: NA
j_gene: TRBJ1-5
CDR3nt: TGCGCCAGCAGCTTGGAATCGGGGGGCCGGCAGCCCCAGCATTTT
CDR3aa: CASSLESGGRQPQHF

abundance: NA
v_gene: TRBV15
d_gene: TRBD1
j_gene: TRBJ1-5
CDR3nt: TGTGCCACCAGCAAAGGACAGGGCGGTGGGCCCCAGCATTTT
CDR3aa: CATSKGQGGGPQHF

abundance: NA
v_gene: TRBV28
d_gene: NA
j_gene: TRBJ2-6
CDR3nt: TGTGCCAGCAGTTACCCTTCGAGGTACTCTGGGGCCAACGTCCTGACTTTC
CDR3aa: CASSYPSRYSGANVLTF

abundance: once
v_gene: TRBV4-2
d_gene: TRBD2
j_gene: TRBJ2-1
CDR3nt: TGTGCCAGCAGCCATACCGGGACTAGCGGGAGCGTCGACCTTTACAATGAGCAGTTCTTC
CDR3aa: CASSHTGTSGSVDLYNEQFF

abundance: NA
v_gene: TRBV29-1
d_gene: TRBD1
j_gene: TRBJ1-2
CDR3nt: TGCAGCGTTGAAGATGCAGGGGGCGTTACCCCCTATGGCTACACCTTC
CDR3aa: CSVEDAGGVTPYGYTF

abundance: NA
v_gene: TRBV10-3
d_gene: NA
j_gene: TRBJ1-3
CDR3nt: TGTGCCATCAGTGACAGCTCTGGAAACACCATATATTTT
CDR3aa: CAISDSSGNTIYF

abundance: NA
v_gene: TRBV4-2
d_gene: NA
j_gene: TRBJ2-2
CDR3nt: TGTGCCAGCAGTTCCAAACAGGGACCCGGGGAGCTGTTTTTT
CDR3aa: CASSSKQGPGELFF

abundance: NA
v_gene: TRBV4-3
d_gene: NA
j_gene: TRBJ2-1
CDR3nt: TGCGCCAGCAGCCAAGGTAGGGTCAGGGTTATCAATGAGCAGTTCTTC
CDR3aa: CASSQGRVRVINEQFF

abundance: NA
v_gene: TRBV4-2
d_gene: TRBD2
j_gene: TRBJ2-1
CDR3nt: TGTGCCAGCAGCCAAGATAGTTGGGGCGCTAGCGGGAGGGCGGGTGAGCAGTTCTTC
CDR3aa: CASSQDSWGASGRAGEQFF

abundance: NA
v_gene: TRBV9
d_gene: TRBD2
j_gene: TRBJ2-2
CDR3nt: TGTGCCAGCACCCCTCGGGGACTAGCGGGAGTCGTAGGGAACACCGGGGAGCTGTTTTTT
CDR3aa: CASTPRGLAGVVGNTGELFF

abundance: NA
v_gene: TRBV27
d_gene: NA
j_gene: TRBJ2-2
CDR3nt: TGTGCCAGCAGTGCGACAGCAACTTCGAACACCGGGGAGCTGTTTTTT
CDR3aa: CASSATATSNTGELFF

abundance: NA
v_gene: TRBV7-2
d_gene: TRBD2
j_gene: TRBJ2-3
CDR3nt: TGTGCCAGCAGCGTACTAGCGGGGATCACAGATACGCAGTATTTT
CDR3aa: CASSVLAGITDTQYF

abundance: NA
v_gene: TRBV5-1
d_gene: NA
j_gene: TRBJ1-1
CDR3nt: TGCGCCAGCAGCTTGGAAGGGGTCAGAGGCACTGAAGCTTTCTTT
CDR3aa: CASSLEGVRGTEAFF

abundance: few
v_gene: TRBV5-4
d_gene: NA
j_gene: TRBJ1-2
CDR3nt: TGTGCCAGCAGCTCGGGCGGCGGGCAGGTCCGAGGCTACACCTTC
CDR3aa: CASSSGGGQVRGYTF

abundance: NA
v_gene: TRBV7-8
d_gene: NA
j_gene: TRBJ2-3
CDR3nt: TGTGCCAGCAGCTTAAGGCGGATCACAGATACGCAGTATTTT
CDR3aa: CASSLRRITDTQYF

abundance: NA
v_gene: TRBV11-2
d_gene: NA
j_gene: TRBJ2-7
CDR3nt: TGTGCCAGCAGCCGCGACCGTGGAGGAGCGCGGGAGCAGTACTTC
CDR3aa: CASSRDRGGAREQYF

abundance: NA
v_gene: TRBV18
d_gene: NA
j_gene: TRBJ2-3
CDR3nt: TGTGCCAGCTCACCACAGGGGGCAGATACGCAGTATTTT
CDR3aa: CASSPQGADTQYF

abundance: NA
v_gene: TRBV7-6
d_gene: NA
j_gene: TRBJ1-2
CDR3nt: TGTGCCAGCAGCTTAGGGGGAGGGACGGGGTATGGCTACACCTTC
CDR3aa: CASSLGGGTGYGYTF

abundance: NA
v_gene: TRBV9
d_gene: NA
j_gene: TRBJ1-4
CDR3nt: TGTGCCAGCAGCGTAGAAGCGGGGCTGGAAAAACTGTTTTTT
CDR3aa: CASSVEAGLEKLFF

abundance: NA
v_gene: TRBV2
d_gene: TRBD2
j_gene: TRBJ2-1
CDR3nt: TGTGCCAGCTCCCGTGACGCGGGAGTCGCCTACAATGAGCAGTTCTTC
CDR3aa: CASSRDAGVAYNEQFF

abundance: NA
v_gene: TRBV7-6
d_gene: NA
j_gene: TRBJ2-2
CDR3nt: TGTGCCAGCAGCTTAGCGAGCGGCCAAGCCCTCGTCGGGGAGCTGTTTTTT
CDR3aa: CASSLASGQALVGELFF

abundance: NA
v_gene: TRBV6-5
d_gene: TRBD1
j_gene: TRBJ1-5
CDR3nt: TGTGCCAGCAGTAAACAGGGGGTTTTGGGCCAGCCCCAGCATTTT
CDR3aa: CASSKQGVLGQPQHF

abundance: NA
v_gene: TRBV9
d_gene: TRBD1
j_gene: TRBJ1-2
CDR3nt: TGTGCCAGCAGCGCGACACAGGGGGAGGATGGCTACACCTTC
CDR3aa: CASSATQGEDGYTF